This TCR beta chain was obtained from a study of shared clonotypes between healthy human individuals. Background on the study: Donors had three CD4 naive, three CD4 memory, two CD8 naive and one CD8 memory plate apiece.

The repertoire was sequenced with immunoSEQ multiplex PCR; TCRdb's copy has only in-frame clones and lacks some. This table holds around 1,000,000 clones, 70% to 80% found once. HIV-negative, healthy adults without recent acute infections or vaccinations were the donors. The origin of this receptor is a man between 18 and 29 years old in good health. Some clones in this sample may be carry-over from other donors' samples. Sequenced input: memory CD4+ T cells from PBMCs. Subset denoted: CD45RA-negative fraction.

The CDR3 region has the DNA TGTGCCACCACGACAGGGCACCGCGAGACCCAGTACTTC. This codes for CATTTGHRETQYF. This chain links TRBV28 with TRBJ2-5, with 7 bases matching TRBD1. Germline V gene sequence: CDR1 MDHEN, CDR2 SYDVKM. CDR3 length: 13 residues. With 10 bases clipped from V and 5 bases from J, the junction kept 10 bases outside the gene matches.